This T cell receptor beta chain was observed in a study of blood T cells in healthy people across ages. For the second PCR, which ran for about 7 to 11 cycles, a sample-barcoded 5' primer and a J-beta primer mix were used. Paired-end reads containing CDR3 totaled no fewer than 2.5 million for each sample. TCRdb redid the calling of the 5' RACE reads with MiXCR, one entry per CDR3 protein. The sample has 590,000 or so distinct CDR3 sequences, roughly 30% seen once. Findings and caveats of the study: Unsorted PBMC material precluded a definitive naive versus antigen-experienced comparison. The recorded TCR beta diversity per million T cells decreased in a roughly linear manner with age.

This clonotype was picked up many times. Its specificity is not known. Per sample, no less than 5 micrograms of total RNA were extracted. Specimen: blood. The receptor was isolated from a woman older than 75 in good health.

As DNA, the CDR3 is TGCAGTGCTAGAGAGACAGGGGGCCCCAGCTCCTACGAGCAGTACTTC. Residues: CSARETGGPSSYEQYF. The chain is built from TRBV20-1 and TRBJ2-7; 10 bases fit TRBD1. J gave up 0 bases and V 0 bases, and 5 bases lay outside the gene matches. Germline CDR1 and CDR2: DFQATT and SNEGSKA (reference sequence). CDR3 length: 16 residues.